Listed below are T cell receptor beta chains from one sample, sequenced in a study of blood T cell repertoires in COVID-19. Only in-frame clones appear in the TCRdb table, and some are missing; sequencing was by immunoSEQ multiplex PCR. The table lists about 150,000 clones, around nine tenths of them singletons. Source material: peripheral blood. These receptors came from a woman of 80 years or more with COVID-19, enrolled during active disease. The CDR3 runs from the conserved cysteine through the conserved F or W. D genes are given only for firm matches. Clone size is stated in some rows and not others, as once, few, many or a class when expanded.

clone size | J gene | V gene | D gene | CDR3 protein | CDR3 DNA
. | TRBJ2-3 | TRBV11-3 | . | CASSPGGLDTQYF | TGTGCCAGCAGCCCCGGAGGACTGGATACGCAGTATTTT
once | TRBJ1-5 | TRBV3-1/TRBV3-2 | . | CASSQEVTGLGAQHF | TGTGCCAGCAGCCAAGAGGTGACAGGCTTAGGGGCCCAGCATTTT
. | TRBJ1-2 | TRBV5-6 | TRBD1 | CASSAWDRGMSGYTF | TGTGCCAGCAGCGCGTGGGACAGGGGGATGAGTGGCTACACCTTC
. | TRBJ2-1 | TRBV6-5 | . | CASSPVLAHYNEQFF | TGTGCCAGCAGTCCCGTGCTGGCCCACTACAATGAGCAGTTCTTC
. | TRBJ2-7 | TRBV4-3 | TRBD1 | CASSQGRDRAHEQYF | TGCGCCAGCAGCCAAGGCCGGGACAGGGCCCACGAGCAGTACTTC
. | TRBJ2-4 | TRBV4-2 | . | CASSQETGERIAKNIQYF | TGTGCCAGCAGCCAAGAGACGGGGGAGCGTATAGCCAAAAACATTCAGTACTTC
. | TRBJ2-3 | TRBV11-3 | . | CASSTTFTDTQYF | TGTGCCAGCAGCACAACATTCACAGATACGCAGTATTTT
few | TRBJ1-1 | TRBV21-1 | . | CASSKVEVDTEAFF | TGTGCCAGCAGCAAAGTCGAGGTAGACACTGAAGCTTTCTTT
. | TRBJ2-7 | TRBV6-5 | TRBD1 | CASSLREGQGNEQYF | TGTGCCAGCAGTCTTCGTGAAGGACAGGGAAACGAGCAGTACTTC
. | TRBJ1-4 | TRBV5-4 | TRBD1 | CASSVTGGNEKLFF | TGTGCCAGCAGCGTGACAGGGGGCAATGAAAAACTGTTTTTT
. | TRBJ1-1 | TRBV29-1 | TRBD1 | CSALGTGGLGAEAFF | TGCAGCGCGCTGGGGACAGGGGGACTGGGCGCTGAAGCTTTCTTT
. | TRBJ2-7 | TRBV5-6 | . | CASSFGSLAYEQYF | TGTGCCAGCAGCTTCGGATCCCTAGCCTACGAGCAGTACTTC
. | TRBJ1-2 | TRBV28 | TRBD1 | CASDQTGGLDGYTF | TGTGCCAGCGACCAGACAGGGGGTTTGGATGGCTACACCTTC
. | TRBJ2-7 | TRBV11-3 | . | CASSLEGGESYEQYF | TGTGCCAGCAGCTTAGAGGGGGGAGAGTCCTACGAGCAGTACTTC
. | TRBJ2-7 | TRBV6-1 | TRBD2 | CASSEARGGREQYF | TGTGCCAGCAGTGAAGCGAGGGGCGGGAGGGAGCAGTACTTC
. | TRBJ1-3 | TRBV7-2 | . | CASSLVAGRTSGNTIYF | TGTGCCAGCAGCTTAGTGGCAGGGCGGACGTCTGGAAACACCATATATTTT
. | TRBJ1-4 | TRBV6-2/TRBV6-3 | TRBD1 | CASSLSTGPLGRGLFF | TGTGCCAGCAGTTTATCGACAGGGCCCCTGGGAAGGGGACTGTTTTTT
once | TRBJ1-5 | TRBV5-6 | . | CASSLGGPGSSNQPQHF | TGTGCCAGCAGCTTGGGGGGTCCGGGGTCGAGCAATCAGCCCCAGCATTTT